The clone carrying this T cell receptor beta chain was picked up many times. Its antigen is not known. V lost 2 bases, J lost 4 bases, and 11 bases lay in between. The CDR3 extends over 15 amino acids. In germline, CDR1 is MNHEY, CDR2 SVGAGI. The data derive from a study of T-cell reconstitution after alpha-beta-depleted transplantation in children. Researchers prepared the TCRbeta library using unique molecular identifiers, the study reports. Using its own MiXCR run on the PCR reads, TCRdb lists one record per CDR3 protein. The sample holds over 450,000 distinct CDR3 sequences, roughly a tenth seen once. Study observations and caveats: One year post-transplant, T-cell counts and diversity were largely derived from T cells produced anew. Surviving recipient T cells and intrathymic progenitors accounted for some patients' high TCRbeta diversity at day 60. After transplant, at about two months, alpha-beta T cells were reportedly derived from several hundred expanded graft clones.

The chain has TRBV6-5 and TRBJ2-2; a possible D gene is TRBD2 (6 bases). This clonotype originated in a child under 10 years old with inherited bone marrow failure, due to receive a stem cell transplant. The source was PBMCs, collected before TCRalphabeta/CD19-depleted stem cell transplant. CDR3 in amino acids: CASSYPGGSTGELFF. Written as DNA, the CDR3 is TGTGCCAGCAGTTACCCTGGAGGGTCCACCGGGGAGCTGTTTTTT.